These 28 T cell receptor beta chains were sequenced from one sample in a study of blood T cell repertoires in COVID-19. Sequencing was performed with immunoSEQ multiplex PCR; in TCRdb, only in-frame clones are kept and a portion is missing. This sample has 300,000 or so clones, with 75% to 90% found just once. Sequencing was carried out using peripheral blood. The source is a woman aged 40 to 55 with acute or convalescent COVID-19.

The chain couples TRBV7-9 to TRBJ1-5; 8 positions match TRBD1. The CDR3 is 14 residues long. With 4 bases clipped from V and 2 bases from J, the junction kept 1 base outside the gene matches. Per the germline V gene, CDR1 is SEHNR and CDR2 is FQNEAQ (reference sequence). This chain's CDR3 is CASSSTGGNQPQHF. The CDR3, as DNA: TGTGCCAGCAGCTCGACAGGGGGCAATCAGCCCCAGCATTTT. Full variable domain (missing parts from reference TRBV7-9 and TRBJ1-5): DTGVSQNPRHKITKRGQNVTFRCDPISEHNRLYWYRQTLGQGPEFLTYFQNEAQLEKSRLLSDRFSAERPKGSFSTLEIQRTEQGDSAMYLCASSSTGGNQPQHFGDGTRLSIL.

This chain links TRBV24-1 with TRBJ2-3; 10 bases agree with TRBD2. The CDR3 has 17 amino acids. V shed 9 bases, J shed 1 base, and the junction held 12 bases outside the gene matches. Germline CDR1 is KGHDR and CDR2 is SFDVKD. CDR3 sequence: CATGTASGGAGTDTQYF. The CDR3 bases are TGTGCCACCGGCACAGCGAGCGGGGGGGCTGGCACAGATACGCAGTATTTT.

This chain uses TRBV12-5 with TRBJ1-3, with D possibly being TRBD1 (5 bases). Germline V gives CDR1 LGHNT, CDR2 FRNRAP. V was clipped by 2 bases and J by 2 bases, with 10 bases between them. The CDR3 has 15 residues. DNA for the CDR3: TGTGCTAGTGGTTTGATTGGGGCCGCTGGAAACACCATATATTTT. Its protein is CASGLIGAAGNTIYF.

V and J are TRBV19 and TRBJ1-1; the match to TRBD1 covers 11 bases. The germline gives CDR1 LNHDA, CDR2 SQIVND (reference sequence). J lost 5 bases, V lost 7 bases, and 6 bases had no gene match. The CDR3 covers 14 residues. The CDR3 nucleotides are TGTGCCAGTACCCTGGGACAGGGGGGGACTGAAGCTTTCTTT. Protein product: CASTLGQGGTEAFF.

This rearrangement joins TRBV2 to TRBJ1-4, with 10 bases aligning to TRBD1. With V trimmed by 7 bases and J by 5 bases, 7 bases remained unmatched. The length of the CDR3 is 15 residues. CDR1 is SNHLY, CDR2 FYNNEI, per germline. The CDR3 is CASTGQGLLNEKLFF. The CDR3 nucleotides are TGTGCCAGCACGGGACAGGGGCTTTTAAATGAAAAACTGTTTTTT.

The chain couples TRBV5-4 to TRBJ2-5, with a tentative D call TRBD2 (5 bases). Per the germline V gene, CDR1 is SGHNT and CDR2 is YYREEE (reference sequence). The CDR3 length is 13 residues. Trimming left V 4 bases short and J 5 bases short, with 12 bases between. The CDR3 nucleotides are TGTGCCAGCAGCCCTCGGGGAGTGGAGACCCAGTACTTC. Translated, it gives CASSPRGVETQYF.

This rearrangement joins TRBV19 to TRBJ2-4, with a possible D match to TRBD2 (5 bases). V was pared by 7 bases and J by 1 base, with 11 bases between. The CDR3 is made up of 14 amino acids. Germline values: CDR1 LNHDA, CDR2 SQIVND (reference sequence). The CDR3 DNA is TGTGCCAGTACGGACGGGGTGGCCAAAAACATTCAGTACTTC. Encoded protein: CASTDGVAKNIQYF.

The J gene is TRBJ1-6, the V gene TRBV5-1, with D unresolved. The CDR3 sequence is 14 residues long. CDR1 is SGHRS, CDR2 YFSETQ, per germline. V lost 4 bases and J lost 0, with 5 bases in between. CDR3 amino acids: CASSPSSYNSPLHF. CDR3 sequence (DNA): TGCGCCAGCAGCCCTAGCTCCTATAATTCACCCCTCCACTTT.

This rearrangement joins TRBV27 to TRBJ2-3; the D gene is possibly TRBD2 (6 bases). The CDR3 is 14 residues long. V was pared by 1 base and J by 2 bases, with 7 bases between. Germline loops: CDR1 MNHEY, CDR2 SMNVEV (reference sequence). The CDR3 DNA is TGTGCCAGCAGTTTATGGGGGGACACAGATACGCAGTATTTT. It translates to CASSLWGDTDTQYF.

The J gene is TRBJ1-5, the V gene TRBV18; TRBD1 aligns across 8 bases. Per germline, CDR1 KGHSH and CDR2 LQKENI. Trimming at V came to 3 bases and at J to 7 bases, leaving 8 bases not matched to a gene. The CDR3 is 15 amino acids. The CDR3 region has the DNA TGTGCCAGCTCACCCCAGACAGGGGCGGGGCAGCCCCAGCATTTT. Its protein product is CASSPQTGAGQPQHF.

The rearrangement links TRBV5-5 to TRBJ1-1; D ambiguous. The ends were cut back, 2 bases at V and 2 bases at J, with 7 bases in the middle. CDR1 and CDR2 (germline): SGHKS, YYEKEE (reference sequence). The CDR3 loop spans 13 amino acids. CDR3 in amino acids: CASSLNKNTEAFF. The DNA for the CDR3 is TGTGCCAGCAGCTTAAACAAAAACACTGAAGCTTTCTTT.

The chain employs TRBV5-4 and TRBJ1-4; 7 nucleotides align to TRBD1. The CDR3 spans 11 residues. Trimming removed 2 bases from V and 15 bases from J; junction bases left unmatched: 4. Germline V gene data show CDR1 as SGHNT and CDR2 as YYREEE (reference sequence). The CDR3 DNA is TGTGCCAGCAGCTTCGGACAGGAGGTGTTTTTT. As protein: CASSFGQEVFF. Looking up the rest from reference TRBV5-4 and TRBJ1-4 gives the full variable domain: ETGVTQSPTHLIKTRGQQVTLRCSSQSGHNTVSWYQQALGQGPQFIFQYYREEENGRGNFPPRFSGLQFPNYSSELNVNALELDDSALYLCASSFGQEVFFGSGTQLSVL.

The chain is built from TRBV7-6 and TRBJ1-2; a possible D gene is TRBD1 (5 bases). The CDR3 consists of 14 residues. Germline CDR1 reads SGHVS; CDR2 reads FNYEAQ. Trimming took off 3 bases at V and 4 bases at J, with 12 bases between the two ends. The CDR3 nucleotides read TGTGCCAGCAGCTTGGATCTGGGGGGCTATGGCTACACCTTC. This gives the protein CASSLDLGGYGYTF.

The rearrangement links TRBV10-1 to TRBJ1-2; 8 nucleotides agree with TRBD1. Trimming cost V 5 bases and J 8 bases; bases outside gene matches: 7. The CDR3 length is 13 residues. Germline lookup yields CDR1 WNHNN and CDR2 SYGVQD (reference sequence). As DNA, the CDR3 is TGCGCCAGCAGTATGGACAGGGATGGCGGCTACACCTTC. This gives the protein CASSMDRDGGYTF.

The chain is built from TRBV18 and TRBJ1-2; D gene ambiguous. CDR1 and CDR2 from the germline V gene are KGHSH and LQKENI. This CDR3 contains 13 residues. Trimming took 3 bases from V and 9 from J, leaving 14 bases between them. The CDR3 is CASSPESPGSYTF. The CDR3 DNA follows: TGTGCCAGCTCACCTGAATCCCCGGGTAGCTACACCTTC.

The chain uses TRBV30 and TRBJ2-2, with 9 bases matching TRBD2. Germline V gives CDR1 GTSNPN, CDR2 SVGIG (reference sequence). The CDR3 length is 15 residues. With 4 bases clipped from V and 0 bases from J, the junction kept 3 bases outside the gene matches. The CDR3 DNA reads TGTGCCTGGACCAGGACTAGCGCGAACACCGGGGAGCTGTTTTTT. It is translated as CAWTRTSANTGELFF. The whole variable domain, filled in from reference TRBV30 and TRBJ2-2, reads SQTIHQWPATLVQPVGSPLSLECTVEGTSNPNLYWYRQAAGRGLQLLFYSVGIGQISSEVPQNLSASRPQDRQFILSSKKLLLSDSGFYLCAWTRTSANTGELFFGEGSRLTVL.

V and J are TRBV10-2 and TRBJ2-3, with a possible D match to TRBD2 (5 bases). Trimming left V 6 bases short and J 4 bases short, with 17 bases between. The CDR3 has 15 amino acids. CDR1 and CDR2 from the germline V gene are WSHSY and SAAADI. CDR3 in amino acids: CASSNRVEGSDTQYF. The CDR3 DNA reads TGCGCCAGCAGCAACCGGGTCGAGGGCTCAGATACGCAGTATTTT.

This clone was counted a single time. The chain employs TRBV5-1 and TRBJ1-1, with 8 bases matching TRBD1. CDR3 length equals 16 residues. Germline trimming cut 4 bases from V and 1 base from J; bases unmatched to any gene: 9. The germline V gene has CDR1 SGHRS and CDR2 YFSETQ. CDR3 DNA sequence: TGCGCCAGCAGCCGGGGCGAGACAGGGGAGAACACTGAAGCTTTCTTT. Amino acid sequence: CASSRGETGENTEAFF.

This rearrangement joins TRBV5-4 to TRBJ2-5; 8 nucleotides align to TRBD1. V gave up 4 bases and J gave up 4 bases; unmatched junction bases: 6. The CDR3 is made up of 14 amino acids. Germline CDR1 and CDR2: SGHNT and YYREEE (reference sequence). The CDR3 DNA follows: TGTGCCAGCAGCGGGACAGGAGTACGAGAGACCCAGTACTTC. It codes for CASSGTGVRETQYF.

This clone appeared once. V and J are TRBV15 and TRBJ1-2; D is perhaps TRBD1 (5 bases). From germline, CDR1 is LNHNV and CDR2 YYDKDF (reference sequence). The V end was cut by 0 bases, the J end by 4 bases, with 21 bases between. CDR3 length: 18 amino acids. CDR3 sequence reads: CATSRDRGRRGEGYGYTF. CDR3 coding DNA: TGTGCCACCAGCAGAGATCGGGGACGGCGGGGCGAGGGCTATGGCTACACCTTC. Variable domain in full (rest from reference TRBV15 and TRBJ1-2): DAMVIQNPRYQVTQFGKPVTLSCSQTLNHNVMYWYQQKSSQAPKLLFHYYDKDFNNEADTPDNFQSRRPNTSFCFLDIRSPGLGDTAMYLCATSRDRGRRGEGYGYTFGSGTRLTVV.

The rearrangement uses TRBV27 and TRBJ2-1; 8 bases agree with TRBD2. V shed 3 bases and J 2 bases; nucleotides not matched to a gene: 3. The germline V gene has CDR1 MNHEY and CDR2 SMNVEV (reference sequence). The CDR3 loop spans 15 amino acids. The CDR3 bases are TGTGCCAGCAGTTTGGCGGGGGGAACCTACAATGAGCAGTTCTTC. Protein product: CASSLAGGTYNEQFF.

This chain connects TRBV10-3 to TRBJ2-7; D unclear. The CDR3 sequence is 13 residues long. V was pared by 4 bases and J by 4 bases, with 11 bases between. The germline gives CDR1 ENHRY, CDR2 SYGVKD. CDR3 sequence reads: CAISAESRYEQYV. CDR3 in DNA: TGTGCCATCAGTGCTGAGAGCAGGTACGAGCAGTACGTC.

As for this clone: The same CDR3 also results from other DNA sequences found in this sample. J is TRBJ1-2 and V is TRBV3-1 (or the pseudogene TRBV3-2); a possible D gene is TRBD1 (5 bases). The V end lost 0 bases, the J end lost 4 bases, and 9 bases lay between the germline ends. CDR1 and CDR2 (germline): LGHDT, YNNKEL (reference sequence). This CDR3 region has 14 residues. In DNA, the CDR3 is TGTGCCAGCAGCCAAGAGGGGGGAGTCTATGGCTACACCTTC. This gives the protein CASSQEGGVYGYTF.

This chain connects TRBV10-3 to TRBJ1-2; D is unclear. The germline CDR1 and CDR2 sequences are ENHRY and SYGVKD. This CDR3 is 9 amino acids long. The V gene lost 6 bases and the J gene lost 7 bases, with 3 bases spanning the gap. Here the CDR3 DNA reads TGTGCCATCAGCGGTGGCTACACCTTC. It specifies CAISGGYTF.

The chain has TRBV19 and TRBJ1-3; D uncertain. This CDR3 is 16 amino acids long. Germline assignment: CDR1 LNHDA and CDR2 SQIVND (reference sequence). The V gene lost 6 bases and the J gene lost 0 bases, with 15 bases spanning the gap. The DNA for the CDR3 is TGTGCCAGTAGCGGACTGGGTGCGGGCTCTGGAAACACCATATATTTT. This translates into CASSGLGAGSGNTIYF.

The V and J genes are TRBV6-4 and TRBJ2-1, with D perhaps matching TRBD2 (6 bases). Per the germline V gene, CDR1 is MRHNA and CDR2 is SNTAGT. Between the trimmed V and J ends, which lost 0 bases and 9 bases, there was a span of 18 bases. The CDR3 covers 16 residues. CDR3 amino acids: CASSDSVGRGSGEQFF. The DNA of the CDR3 is TGTGCCAGCAGTGACTCGGTTGGCCGGGGGTCGGGTGAGCAGTTCTTC.

The chain uses TRBV7-7 and TRBJ2-5, with 7 bases identical to TRBD2. J lost 0 bases, V lost 2 bases, and 3 bases had no gene match. This CDR3 contains 15 residues. The germline gives CDR1 SSHAT, CDR2 FNYEAQ (reference sequence). CDR3 region: CASSLSGLDQETQYF. CDR3 DNA: TGTGCCAGCAGCTTATCAGGACTAGACCAAGAGACCCAGTACTTC.

This chain links TRBV9 with TRBJ1-1; D is unresolved. V was shortened by 4 bases and J by 0 bases, with 19 bases between the two germline ends. The CDR3 has 17 residues. From germline, CDR1 is SGDLS and CDR2 YYNGEE. CDR3 amino acids: CASSTSTAGNMNTEAFF. The CDR3 DNA reads TGTGCCAGCAGCACCTCCACAGCGGGGAACATGAACACTGAAGCTTTCTTT.